This entry is about one T cell receptor beta chain. This clone was picked up a small number of times. This receptor's antigen is unknown. No quality values exist for individual bases; no much larger clone is one base distant. Whole blood was collected in K2EDTA tubes by collaborating institutions according to the institutions' own protocols. For TCRbeta analysis, collaborators shipped samples as frozen whole blood, isolated PBMCs, or DNA extracted from either of those sample types. The sample is drawn from a study of blood T cell repertoires in COVID-19 (dated by TCRdb to the early 2020s). A note on the overall study: Samples from collaborators originated in the United States, Italy and Spain and spanned both the acute and convalescent phases of COVID-19. Subjects who had been exposed to COVID-19, were actively infected with it, or had recovered from it provided the deeply sampled blood TCRbeta repertoires that made up the dataset. The prospective study material was composed of cDNA or gDNA derived from T cells, B-cell-depleted T cells, or PBMCs. Where HLA class I and class II types were available, the types were taken from metadata supplied by the sample provider, not from assay-based typing. A de-identified subject ID, COVID-19 status, age in years and sex were almost always included in the sample metadata. The repertoires were released in a freely available public database intended as a resource for research on the immune response to SARS-CoV-2. The samples were drawn from the first 160 participants of the ongoing ImmuneRACE study and from 1,254 subjects provided by 6 global collaborators.

The immunoSEQ Assay, a bias-controlled multiplex PCR, was used to amplify TCRbeta CDR3 regions from genomic DNA. Per the source publication's procedure: The number of nucleated cells in each sample was estimated from the amplification of reference gene primers within the assay. Sequence reads were collapsed and filtered to measure the absolute abundance of every unique TCRbeta CDR3 rearrangement. For each sample, productive Simpson clonality was calculated as the square root of Simpson's diversity index across productive rearrangements. TCRdb's version of the immuneACCESS table is confined to in-frame rearrangements and falls short of the full clone set. An unresolved V gene accounts for under half of the shortfall where checked; the remainder is of unknown origin. V and J calls and clone size are as listed in that table; D and trimming were resolved from the DNA. In all, the sample holds over 200,000 clones, and 65% to 85% of those were seen once. The ten largest clones take up about 27% of the sample.

V gives up 7 bases and J gives up 2 bases, and the segment between their germline ends measures 8 bases. The CDR3 goes from the cysteine to the phenylalanine over 11 residues. Only the CDR3 portion is preserved as DNA: 33 bases, with reading frame beginning at the first base. Via the germline V gene (reference sequence), CDR1 is GTSNPN and CDR2 SVGIG. What the authors observed across the whole study: The amount of clinical and demographic metadata varied by source and participant and was provided uncurated.

This receptor was obtained from a man between 40 and 49 years old with acute or convalescent COVID-19. The chain links TRBV30 with TRBJ1-2; TRBD1 is a weak D gene call, 6 bases matching. What was sequenced was peripheral blood. The CDR3 in this case is CASTGNYGYTF. The bases are TGTGCCTCGACAGGAAACTATGGCTACACCTTC.